The 28 T cell receptor beta chains in this list originate from one sample, sequenced in a study of shared clonotypes between healthy human individuals. Profiling relied on immunoSEQ multiplex PCR, and the TCRdb table lists in-frame clones only, not all of them. The sample lists roughly 2,000,000 clones; approximately 95% were seen once. Naive CD8 cells lacked CD45RO, underwent positive selection for CCR7 and left out terminally differentiated effector memory CD45RA+ cells. Material: naive CD8+ T cells sorted from blood. These receptors originate from a young man in good health.

The chain has TRBV19 and TRBJ1-5, with D unclear. V was shortened by 6 bases and J by 4 bases, with 7 bases between the two germline ends. The CDR3 contains 12 residues. Germline V gene sequence: CDR1 LNHDA, CDR2 SQIVND (reference sequence). The CDR3 sequence is CASRFVNQPQHF. CDR3 DNA: TGTGCCAGTAGATTCGTTAATCAGCCCCAGCATTTT.

The chain is built from TRBV4-1 and TRBJ1-3; D unresolved. CDR3 size: 16 residues. Looked up from germline, CDR1 is MGHRA and CDR2 is YSYEKL. Trimming stripped 1 base from V and 7 bases from J, with 17 bases between. In DNA, the CDR3 is TGCGCCAGCAGCCAAGCAGTCACAGCATCCGGGAACACCATATATTTT. Residues: CASSQAVTASGNTIYF.

The chain combines TRBV10-3 with TRBJ2-2; 9 bases agree with TRBD1. Germline lookup yields CDR1 ENHRY and CDR2 SYGVKD. This CDR3 is 16 amino acids long. Trimming at V came to 3 bases and at J to 6 bases, leaving 8 bases not matched to a gene. CDR3 nucleotide sequence: TGTGCCATCAGTGACGCTATTACAGGGGGCCCCGGGGAGCTGTTTTTT. This sequence encodes CAISDAITGGPGELFF.

V and J are TRBV30 and TRBJ1-2; D possibly corresponds to TRBD1 (6 bases). Trimming shortened V by 2 bases and J by 6 bases, and 10 bases separated the two germline ends. Germline V gene lookup returns CDR1 GTSNPN and CDR2 SVGIG (reference sequence). This CDR3 is built from 12 residues. The DNA for the CDR3 is TGTGCCTGGAGTTCCTCAGGGGATGGCTACACCTTC. It is translated as CAWSSSGDGYTF.

This CDR3 reads CASSRELGVENGYTF. CDR3 nucleotide sequence: TGTGCCAGCAGCCGGGAGCTGGGGGTGGAGAATGGCTACACCTTC. The rearrangement joins TRBV11-2 to TRBJ1-2; D might be TRBD1 (5 bases). The germline gives CDR1 SGHAT, CDR2 FQNNGV. Trimming stripped 5 bases from V and 6 bases from J, with 19 bases between. The CDR3 contains 15 residues.

The chain is built from TRBV2 and TRBJ1-6, with 8 bases that match TRBD1. This CDR3 comprises 19 residues. Trimming removed 8 bases from V and 5 bases from J; junction bases left unmatched: 20. In germline, CDR1 is SNHLY, CDR2 FYNNEI. CDR3 residues: CASRTQYGAGGANNSPLHF. The CDR3 DNA reads as TGTGCCAGCCGCACCCAATATGGGGCAGGGGGCGCGAATAATTCACCCCTCCACTTT.

The chain has TRBV30 and TRBJ1-1; D perhaps matches TRBD1 (6 bases). The V gene's germline CDR1 is GTSNPN and CDR2 SVGIG (reference sequence). The length of the CDR3 is 17 residues. The V end was cut by 0 bases, the J end by 2 bases, with 19 bases between. CDR3 sequence (DNA): TGTGCCTGGAGTGTTCCGGGACAACAAAAAATCAACACTGAAGCTTTCTTT. It is translated as CAWSVPGQQKINTEAFF.

The chain links TRBV28 to TRBJ2-2; D unclear. The V and J ends lost 4 bases and 3 bases respectively, with 12 bases between them. The CDR3 is 15 residues long. The germline V gene encodes CDR1 MDHEN and CDR2 SYDVKM. CDR3 region: CASSWAKPDTGELFF. CDR3 nucleotide sequence: TGTGCCAGCAGTTGGGCTAAACCAGACACCGGGGAGCTGTTTTTT. Full variable domain (missing parts from reference TRBV28 and TRBJ2-2): DVKVTQSSRYLVKRTGEKVFLECVQDMDHENMFWYRQDPGLGLRLIYFSYDVKMKEKGDIPEGYSVSREKKERFSLILESASTNQTSMYLCASSWAKPDTGELFFGEGSRLTVL.

The V and J genes are TRBV4-3 and TRBJ2-4; D possibly corresponds to TRBD1 (6 bases). Germline loops: CDR1 LGHNA, CDR2 YSLEER. Trimming stripped 0 bases from V and 3 bases from J, with 18 bases between. The CDR3 extends over 18 amino acids. The CDR3 bases are TGCGCCAGCAGCCAAGATCCCCCAGGGGTTGAGGGCAAAAACATTCAGTACTTC. Protein sequence: CASSQDPPGVEGKNIQYF.

In the case of this clone: The junction departs from the called germline gene at one end, perhaps through a read error. The chain recombines TRBV13 with TRBJ1-2; maybe TRBD1 (5 bases). The CDR3 sequence is 15 residues long. The germline gives CDR1 PRHDT, CDR2 FYEKMQ (reference sequence). The CDR3 sequence is CASSLGLQAPYGYTF. The CDR3 DNA reads as TGTGCCAGCAGCCTAGGGCTACAGGCTCCCTATGGCTACACCTTC.

The chain uses TRBV28 and TRBJ2-7, with 8 bases matching TRBD1. Germline assignment: CDR1 MDHEN and CDR2 SYDVKM. After removal of 3 bases from V and 0 bases from J, the junction contained 4 bases not matched to a gene. The CDR3 extends over 15 amino acids. CDR3 in amino acids: CASSLFTGGSYEQYF. In DNA form, the CDR3 reads TGTGCCAGCAGTTTGTTTACAGGGGGCTCCTACGAGCAGTACTTC.

This sequence joins TRBV4-1 and TRBJ2-5; D remains unclear. The V end was cut by 1 base, the J end by 2 bases, with 8 bases between. The CDR3 is 14 residues long. The germline CDR1 and CDR2 sequences are MGHRA and YSYEKL. CDR3 region: CASSQVVSQETQYF. The CDR3 nucleotides read TGCGCCAGCAGCCAAGTGGTCAGTCAAGAGACCCAGTACTTC.

V and J are TRBV10-3 and TRBJ2-1, with 7 bases aligning to TRBD2. The junction had 2 bases not matched to a gene; V was cut back by 9 bases and J by 6 bases. In germline, CDR1 is ENHRY, CDR2 SYGVKD. The CDR3 consists of 11 residues. The CDR3 coding sequence is TGTGCCATGGGCGGGAGCAATGAGCAGTTCTTC. Translating gives CAMGGSNEQFF.

The CDR3 DNA reads as TGCGCCAGCAGCCAAGATTCGGCAGGGGGCTACGAGCAGTACTTC. The encoded protein is CASSQDSAGGYEQYF. This chain connects TRBV4-3 to TRBJ2-7; 7 bases fit TRBD1. Trimming took 0 bases from V and 3 from J; bases not matched to a gene: 5. This CDR3 has 15 amino acids. CDR1 is LGHNA and CDR2 is YSLEER in the germline V gene.

This clone was recorded once. The chain links TRBV30 to TRBJ2-1, with TRBD2 matching 12 bases. Germline lookup yields CDR1 GTSNPN and CDR2 SVGIG (reference sequence). V lost 4 bases, J lost 5 bases, and 6 bases stayed unmatched. The CDR3 is 15 amino acids. In nucleotides, the CDR3 is TGTGCCTGGAACCCGACTAGCGGGAGAAACAATGAGCAGTTCTTC. Its protein is CAWNPTSGRNNEQFF.

This clone showed up just once. This rearrangement joins TRBV18 to TRBJ1-5; tentatively, D is TRBD1 (6 bases). Between the trimmed V and J ends, which lost 5 bases and 3 bases, there was a span of 23 bases. CDR1 KGHSH and CDR2 LQKENI come from the germline V gene. The length of the CDR3 is 18 residues. CDR3 amino acids: CASSTPPGAQGVNQPQHF. Here the CDR3 DNA reads TGTGCCAGCTCAACTCCGCCGGGGGCACAGGGCGTCAATCAGCCCCAGCATTTT. Full variable domain (rest looked up from reference TRBV18 and TRBJ1-5): NAGVMQNPRHLVRRRGQEARLRCSPMKGHSHVYWYRQLPEEGLKFMVYLQKENIIDESGMPKERFSAEFPKEGPSILRIQQVVRGDSAAYFCASSTPPGAQGVNQPQHFGDGTRLSIL.

To note about this clone: A clone one base away is much larger, so this may be a read error. V gene TRBV11-1 combines with J gene TRBJ2-7; D remains ambiguous. This CDR3 is 13 amino acids long. From germline, CDR1 is SGHAT and CDR2 FQDESV (reference sequence). With 1 base removed from V and 0 bases from J, the gap between germline ends came to 4 bases. CDR3 sequence (DNA): TGTGCCAGCAGCTTAGACAACTCCTACGAGCAGTACTTC. Translating gives CASSLDNSYEQYF.

The chain is built from TRBV7-9 and TRBJ2-2, with D unclear. V was cut by 8 bases and J by 2 bases, with 9 bases left in between. Germline CDR1 and CDR2: SEHNR and FQNEAQ (reference sequence). The CDR3 sequence is 13 residues long. The CDR3 sequence is CASEDPNTGELFF. The DNA of the CDR3 is TGTGCCAGCGAGGACCCTAACACCGGGGAGCTGTTTTTT.

The chain combines TRBV6-6 with TRBJ2-1; no clear D. Germline V gene lookup returns CDR1 MNHNY and CDR2 SVGAGI (reference sequence). The CDR3 consists of 11 residues. The V and J ends lost 6 bases and 8 bases respectively, with 8 bases between them. The CDR3 loop is CASSPSYEQFF. DNA of the CDR3: TGTGCCAGCAGCCCCTCTTATGAGCAGTTCTTC.

This clone has a single count. The CDR3 spells CASSIRDNTEAFF. In DNA form, the CDR3 reads TGTGCCAGTAGTATCCGGGACAACACTGAAGCTTTCTTT. This chain connects TRBV19 to TRBJ1-1; possibly TRBD1 for D (5 bases). The V gene's germline CDR1 is LNHDA and CDR2 SQIVND (reference sequence). This CDR3 is built from 13 residues. Trimming stripped 3 bases from V and 2 bases from J, with 7 bases between.

The chain couples TRBV28 to TRBJ2-1; D might be TRBD2 (5 bases). V shed 3 bases and J shed 4 bases, with 13 bases lying between them. The CDR3 runs to 15 residues. Germline V gene data show CDR1 as MDHEN and CDR2 as SYDVKM. The CDR3 loop reads CASSLYRGDYNEQFF. The CDR3 DNA is TGTGCCAGCAGTTTGTACCGGGGAGATTACAATGAGCAGTTCTTC.

This chain uses TRBV10-2 with TRBJ2-2; D not resolved. V lost 11 bases to trimming and J lost 2 bases, with 12 bases between them. Germline V gives CDR1 WSHSY, CDR2 SAAADI. CDR3 size: 13 residues. CDR3 residues: CARSGPNTGELFF. The DNA of the CDR3 is TGCGCCCGTTCCGGCCCTAACACCGGGGAGCTGTTTTTT.

The rearrangement uses TRBV11-2 and TRBJ2-1; possibly TRBD2 for D (5 bases). The CDR3 covers 14 residues. V dropped 3 bases and J dropped 2 bases, with 8 bases sitting between them. Germline CDR1 is SGHAT and CDR2 is FQNNGV. The CDR3 loop is CASSFETTYNEQFF. CDR3 in DNA: TGTGCCAGCAGCTTCGAGACTACCTACAATGAGCAGTTCTTC. The full variable domain, with the rest looked up from reference TRBV11-2 and TRBJ2-1, is EAGVAQSPRYKIIEKRQSVAFWCNPISGHATLYWYQQILGQGPKLLIQFQNNGVVDDSQLPKDRFSAERLKGVDSTLKIQPAKLEDSAVYLCASSFETTYNEQFFGPGTRLTVL.

The genes are TRBV6-5 and TRBJ2-5; possibly TRBD1 for D (5 bases). CDR1 and CDR2 (germline): MNHEY, SVGAGI. The CDR3 totals 12 residues. V was trimmed by 5 bases and J by 5 bases, leaving 9 bases between them. The CDR3 sequence is CASSPGMETQYF. CDR3 coding DNA: TGTGCCAGCAGTCCAGGGATGGAGACCCAGTACTTC.

The rearrangement uses TRBV5-1 and TRBJ2-7, with TRBD2 matching over 10 bases. The V and J ends lost 7 bases and 4 bases, in that order; junction bases with no gene match: 11. The germline gives CDR1 SGHRS, CDR2 YFSETQ. CDR3 length: 15 residues. CDR3 sequence: CASSTTGTSEYEQYF. The CDR3 DNA follows: TGCGCCAGCTCTACAACCGGGACTAGCGAATACGAGCAGTACTTC.

This sequence joins TRBV7-9 and TRBJ2-1; D assignment may be TRBD1 or TRBD2 (5 bases each). The CDR3 runs to 16 residues. V lost 1 base and J 3 bases, leaving 13 bases between the germline ends. Germline V gene data show CDR1 as SEHNR and CDR2 as FQNEAQ (reference sequence). The CDR3 DNA reads as TGTGCCAGCAGCTTAGTTGGGGGAGCAAACTACAATGAGCAGTTCTTC. Translating gives CASSLVGGANYNEQFF.

The chain couples TRBV11-2 to TRBJ2-7; TRBD2 agrees at 10 bases. The CDR3 sequence is 15 residues long. Germline CDR1 is SGHAT and CDR2 is FQNNGV. V gave up 5 bases and J gave up 7 bases; unmatched junction bases: 11. As DNA, the CDR3 is TGTGCCAGCAGCCCATACCTTAGCGGGGGGAGGGAGCAGTACTTC. Protein sequence: CASSPYLSGGREQYF.

The chain recombines TRBV4-1 with TRBJ2-1; 11 bases line up with TRBD1. The germline V gene has CDR1 MGHRA and CDR2 YSYEKL. The junction had 2 bases not matched to a gene; V was cut back by 4 bases and J by 0 bases. There are 16 residues in the CDR3. CDR3 DNA: TGCGCCAGCAGCCTAGGGACAGGGGGCTCCTACAATGAGCAGTTCTTC. Translating gives CASSLGTGGSYNEQFF.